This TCR beta chain came from a study of T cells in Graves' hyperthyroidism and ophthalmopathy. This clonotype was picked up many times. Antigen specificity is unknown. Broader study findings: Most clonotypes expanded in thyroid above 0.001 were likewise present in blood.

The CDR3 contains 14 residues. The ends lost 7 bases at V and 5 bases at J; junction bases unmatched: 10. The germline gives CDR1 SGHRS, CDR2 YFSETQ. RNA transcripts served as the template for amplifying TCR beta CDR3 regions. First-round RT-PCR targeting the TCR CDR3 was performed with the HTBI primer set. MiXCR was run by TCRdb on the multiplex PCR reads, yielding one entry per CDR3 protein. The sample has hundreds of thousands of distinct CDR3 sequences; less than 30% are singletons. Newly diagnosed patients aged 18 to 65 had hyperthyroidism of under 2 months' duration. Pregnant or lactating patients were excluded, as were those with uncontrolled infection or other autoimmune disease.

The V gene is TRBV5-1, the J gene TRBJ2-5; 8 positions match TRBD1. Sequenced sample: blood. This clonotype was obtained from a man aged 35-49 years with Graves' hyperthyroidism that later progressed to Graves' ophthalmopathy. The CDR3 DNA follows: TGCGCCAGCCGGAGACAGGGGTCAGGGGAGACCCAGTACTTC. Translation gives CASRRQGSGETQYF.